The present T cell receptor beta chain was sequenced within a study of technical replicates of blood from several donors. From germline, CDR1 is SGHNT and CDR2 YYREEE (reference sequence). The CDR3 has 14 amino acids. V lost 0 bases, J lost 6 bases, and 10 bases lay in between. The sample holds one count of this clone. The repertoire was sequenced with immunoSEQ multiplex PCR; TCRdb's copy has only in-frame clones and lacks some. This sample carries more than 90,000 clones, approximately 96% of them seen once, and the ten largest clones take around 0.35%. Sample: T cells isolated from PBMCs. V and J are TRBV5-4 and TRBJ2-1, with D tentatively TRBD1 (6 bases). This receptor was taken from a human donor in good health. CDR3 nucleotides: TGTGCCAGCAGCTTGGGTGGGACACTCAATGAGCAGTTCTTC. Encoded protein: CASSLGGTLNEQFF.